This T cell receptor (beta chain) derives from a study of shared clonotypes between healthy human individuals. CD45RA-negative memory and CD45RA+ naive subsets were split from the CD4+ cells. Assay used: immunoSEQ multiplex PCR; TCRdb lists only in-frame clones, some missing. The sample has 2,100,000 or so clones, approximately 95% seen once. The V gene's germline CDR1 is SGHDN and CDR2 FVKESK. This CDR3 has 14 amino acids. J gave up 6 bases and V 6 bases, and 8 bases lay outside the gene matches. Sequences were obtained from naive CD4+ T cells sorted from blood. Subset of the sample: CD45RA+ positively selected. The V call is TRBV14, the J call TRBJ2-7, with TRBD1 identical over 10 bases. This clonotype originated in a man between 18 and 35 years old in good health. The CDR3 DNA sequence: TGTGCCAGCAGGATGGCCGGGACAGGGGCCGAGCAGTACTTC. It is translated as CASRMAGTGAEQYF.